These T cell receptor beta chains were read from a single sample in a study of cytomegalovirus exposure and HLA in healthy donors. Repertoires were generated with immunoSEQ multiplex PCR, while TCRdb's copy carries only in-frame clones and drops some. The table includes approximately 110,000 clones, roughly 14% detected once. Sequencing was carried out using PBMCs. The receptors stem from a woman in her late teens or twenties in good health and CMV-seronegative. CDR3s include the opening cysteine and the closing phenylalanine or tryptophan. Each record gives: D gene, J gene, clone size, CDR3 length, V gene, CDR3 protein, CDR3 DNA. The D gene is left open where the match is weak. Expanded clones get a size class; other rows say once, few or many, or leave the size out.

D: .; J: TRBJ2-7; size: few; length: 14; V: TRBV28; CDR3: CASSLPRNRYEQYF; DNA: TGTGCCAGCAGTTTACCCAGGAACCGCTACGAGCAGTACTTC
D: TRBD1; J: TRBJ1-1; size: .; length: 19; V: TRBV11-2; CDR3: CASSLPIRDRGPVGPEAFF; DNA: TGTGCCAGCAGCCTACCAATTCGGGACAGGGGTCCTGTAGGCCCTGAAGCTTTCTTT
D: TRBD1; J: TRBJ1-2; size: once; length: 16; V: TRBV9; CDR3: CASSAMVTGSSYGYTF; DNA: TGTGCCAGCAGCGCTATGGTGACAGGGTCATCCTATGGCTACACCTTC
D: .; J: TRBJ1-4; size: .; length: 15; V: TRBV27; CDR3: CASSSAGGTNEKLFF; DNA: TGTGCCAGCAGTTCCGCCGGGGGTACTAATGAAAAACTGTTTTTT
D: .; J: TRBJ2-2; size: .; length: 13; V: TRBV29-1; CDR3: CSGNRGGTGELFF; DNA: TGCAGCGGAAACAGGGGGGGAACCGGGGAGCTGTTTTTT
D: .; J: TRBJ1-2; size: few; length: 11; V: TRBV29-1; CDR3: CSVRKGYGYTF; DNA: TGCAGCGTGCGTAAGGGGTATGGCTACACCTTC
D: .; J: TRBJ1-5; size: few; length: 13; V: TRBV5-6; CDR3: CASRETGGQPQHF; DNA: TGTGCCAGCAGGGAGACAGGAGGTCAGCCCCAGCATTTT
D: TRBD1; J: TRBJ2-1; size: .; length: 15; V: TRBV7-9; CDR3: CASSLGTGAVNEQFF; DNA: TGTGCCAGCAGCTTAGGGACAGGGGCCGTCAATGAGCAGTTCTTC
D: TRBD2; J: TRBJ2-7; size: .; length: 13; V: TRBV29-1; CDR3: CSVRGGVSYEQYF; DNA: TGCAGCGTTCGGGGGGGGGTCTCCTACGAGCAGTACTTC
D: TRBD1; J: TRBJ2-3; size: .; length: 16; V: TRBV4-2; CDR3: CASSQDLQGASDTQYF; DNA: TGTGCCAGCAGCCAAGATCTACAGGGGGCATCAGATACGCAGTATTTT
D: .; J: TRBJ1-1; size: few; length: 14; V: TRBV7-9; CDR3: CASSTVAQNTEAFF; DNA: TGTGCCAGCAGCACCGTGGCCCAAAACACTGAAGCTTTCTTT
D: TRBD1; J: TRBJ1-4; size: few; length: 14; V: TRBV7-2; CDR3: CASSRDRVHEKLFF; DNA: TGTGCCAGCAGCCGGGACAGGGTGCACGAAAAACTGTTTTTT
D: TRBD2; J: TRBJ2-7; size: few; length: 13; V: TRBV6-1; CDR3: CASPGGTPYEQYF; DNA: TGTGCCAGCCCGGGGGGTACTCCCTACGAGCAGTACTTC
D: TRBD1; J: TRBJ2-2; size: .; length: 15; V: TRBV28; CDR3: CASSPGTGGGGELFF; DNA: TGTGCCAGCAGTCCGGGGACAGGAGGTGGCGGGGAGCTGTTTTTT
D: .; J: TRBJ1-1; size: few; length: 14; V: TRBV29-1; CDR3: CSAGRDISNTEAFF; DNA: TGCAGCGCTGGGAGGGACATCTCGAACACTGAAGCTTTCTTT
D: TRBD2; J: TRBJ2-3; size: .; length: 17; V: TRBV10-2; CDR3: CASSEWASGTTSDTQYF; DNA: TGCGCCAGCAGTGAGTGGGCTAGCGGGACGACCTCAGATACGCAGTATTTT
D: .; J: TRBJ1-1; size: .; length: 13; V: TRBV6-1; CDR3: CASSGRENTEAFF; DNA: TGTGCCAGCAGTGGCCGGGAGAACACTGAAGCTTTCTTT
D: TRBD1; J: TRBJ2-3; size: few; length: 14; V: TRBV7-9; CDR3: CASSPDRDRDTQYF; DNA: TGTGCCAGCAGCCCGGACCGGGACAGAGATACGCAGTATTTT
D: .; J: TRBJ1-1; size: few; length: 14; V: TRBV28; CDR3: CASRLTGENTEAFF; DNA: TGTGCCAGCAGGCTCACAGGAGAGAACACTGAAGCTTTCTTT
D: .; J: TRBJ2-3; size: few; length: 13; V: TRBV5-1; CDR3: CASRVAGTDTQYF; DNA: TGCGCCAGCAGAGTAGCGGGCACAGATACGCAGTATTTT
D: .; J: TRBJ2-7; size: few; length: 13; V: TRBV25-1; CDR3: CASSVDSDYEQYF; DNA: TGTGCCAGCAGTGTTGACAGTGACTACGAGCAGTACTTC
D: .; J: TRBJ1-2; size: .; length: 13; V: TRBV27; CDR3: CASSFTENYGYTF; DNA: TGTGCCAGCAGTTTTACCGAGAACTATGGCTACACCTTC
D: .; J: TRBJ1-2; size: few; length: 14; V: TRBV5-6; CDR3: CASSSRWTPAGYTF; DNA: TGTGCCAGCAGCTCCCGGTGGACTCCGGCGGGCTACACCTTC
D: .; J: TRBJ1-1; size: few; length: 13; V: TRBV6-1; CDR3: CASSEARGTEAFF; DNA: TGTGCCAGCAGTGAAGCTCGGGGAACTGAAGCTTTCTTT
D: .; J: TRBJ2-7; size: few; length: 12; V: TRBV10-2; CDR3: CASSGTGYEQYF; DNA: TGCGCCAGCAGTGGTACAGGCTACGAGCAGTACTTC
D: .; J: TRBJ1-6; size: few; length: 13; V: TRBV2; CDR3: CASIGQGNSPLHF; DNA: TGTGCCAGCATTGGGCAGGGTAATTCACCCCTCCACTTT
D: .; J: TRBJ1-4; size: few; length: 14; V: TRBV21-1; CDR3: CASPRTGSREKLFF; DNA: TGTGCCAGCCCCCGGACAGGGTCTCGGGAAAAACTGTTTTTT
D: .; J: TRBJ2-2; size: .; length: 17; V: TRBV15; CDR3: CATSRESGPKGAGELFF; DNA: TGTGCCACCAGCAGAGAAAGCGGGCCCAAAGGGGCGGGGGAGCTGTTTTTT
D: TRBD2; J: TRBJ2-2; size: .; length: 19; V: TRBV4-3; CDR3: CASSPLLTSAGGPAGELFF; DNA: TGCGCCAGCAGCCCACTCCTGACCTCAGCGGGGGGGCCTGCCGGGGAGCTGTTTTTT
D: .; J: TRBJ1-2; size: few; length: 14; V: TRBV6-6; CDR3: CASSGRGANYGYTF; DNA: TGTGCCAGCAGTGGGCGGGGGGCAAACTATGGCTACACCTTC
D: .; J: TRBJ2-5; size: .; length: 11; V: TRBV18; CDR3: CASSPQETQYF; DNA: TGTGCCAGCTCACCGCAGGAGACCCAGTACTTC
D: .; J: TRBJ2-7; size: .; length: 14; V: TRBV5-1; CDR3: CASSLRQGSYEQYF; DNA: TGCGCCAGCAGCTTGCGTCAGGGCTCCTACGAGCAGTACTTC
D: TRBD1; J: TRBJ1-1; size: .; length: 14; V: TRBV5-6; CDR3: CASSLVTGATEAFF; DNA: TGTGCCAGCAGCTTGGTGACAGGGGCGACTGAAGCTTTCTTT
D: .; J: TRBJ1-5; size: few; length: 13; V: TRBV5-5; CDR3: CASTPTGNQPQHF; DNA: TGTGCCAGCACCCCAACAGGGAATCAGCCCCAGCATTTT
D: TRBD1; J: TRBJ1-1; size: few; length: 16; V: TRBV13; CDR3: CASSPLDRSMGTEAFF; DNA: TGTGCCAGCAGCCCCCTGGACAGGTCTATGGGCACTGAAGCTTTCTTT
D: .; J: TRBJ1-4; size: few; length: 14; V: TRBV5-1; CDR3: CASSFGGFNEKLFF; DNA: TGCGCCAGCAGCTTTGGGGGGTTTAATGAAAAACTGTTTTTT
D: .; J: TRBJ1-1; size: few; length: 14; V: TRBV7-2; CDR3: CASSLLFGNTEAFF; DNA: TGTGCCAGCAGCTTATTGTTCGGGAACACTGAAGCTTTCTTT
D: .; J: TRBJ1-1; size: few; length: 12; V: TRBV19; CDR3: CASTQENTEAFF; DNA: TGTGCCAGTACTCAGGAGAACACTGAAGCTTTCTTT
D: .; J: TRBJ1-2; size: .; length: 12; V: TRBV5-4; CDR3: CASSAPNYGYTF; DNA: TGTGCCAGCAGCGCGCCTAACTATGGCTACACCTTC
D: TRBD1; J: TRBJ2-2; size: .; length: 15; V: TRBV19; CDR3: CASSTAGQGVGELFF; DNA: TGTGCCAGTAGTACCGCGGGACAGGGAGTCGGGGAGCTGTTTTTT
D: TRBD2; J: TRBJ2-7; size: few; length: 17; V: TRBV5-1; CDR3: CASSLGLAVLSTYEQYF; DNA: TGCGCCAGCAGCTTGGGACTAGCGGTACTATCGACCTACGAGCAGTACTTC
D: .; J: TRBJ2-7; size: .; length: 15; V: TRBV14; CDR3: CASSNWGGVGDEQYF; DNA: TGTGCCAGCAGCAACTGGGGGGGCGTTGGCGACGAGCAGTACTTC
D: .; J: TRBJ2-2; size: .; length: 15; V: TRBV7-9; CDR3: CASSSGRGATGELFF; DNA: TGTGCCAGCAGCTCGGGGCGGGGCGCCACCGGGGAGCTGTTTTTT
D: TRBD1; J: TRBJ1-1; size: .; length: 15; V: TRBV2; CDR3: CASSEPQGANTEAFF; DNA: TGTGCCAGCAGTGAACCCCAGGGGGCCAACACTGAAGCTTTCTTT
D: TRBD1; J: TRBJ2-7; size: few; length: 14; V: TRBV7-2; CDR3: CASSEGQAIYEQYF; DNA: TGTGCCAGCAGCGAGGGACAGGCGATCTACGAGCAGTACTTC
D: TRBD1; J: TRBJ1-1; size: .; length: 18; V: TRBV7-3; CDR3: CASSLSQKVDRGDTEAFF; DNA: TGTGCCAGCAGCTTATCCCAAAAGGTCGACAGGGGGGACACTGAAGCTTTCTTT
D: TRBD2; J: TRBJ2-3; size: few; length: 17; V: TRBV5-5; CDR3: CASSLNLILAVTDTQYF; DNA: TGTGCCAGCAGCCTCAATCTTATCCTAGCGGTCACAGATACGCAGTATTTT
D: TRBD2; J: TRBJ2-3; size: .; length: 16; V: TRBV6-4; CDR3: CASSDSASGSTDTQYF; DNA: TGTGCCAGCAGTGACTCGGCTAGCGGGAGCACAGATACGCAGTATTTT
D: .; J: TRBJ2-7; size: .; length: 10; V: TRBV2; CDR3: CASSLHEQYF; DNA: TGTGCCAGCAGTCTCCACGAGCAGTACTTC
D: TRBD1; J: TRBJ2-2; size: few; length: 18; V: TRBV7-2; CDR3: CASSLRGQGAINTGELFF; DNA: TGTGCCAGCAGCTTACGGGGACAGGGGGCGATTAACACCGGGGAGCTGTTTTTT
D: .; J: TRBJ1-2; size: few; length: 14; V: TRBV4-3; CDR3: CASSQHDRAYGYTF; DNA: TGCGCCAGCAGCCAACACGACAGAGCCTATGGCTACACCTTC
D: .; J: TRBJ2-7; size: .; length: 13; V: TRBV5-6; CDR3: CASSLATSYEQYF; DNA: TGTGCCAGCAGCTTGGCTACCTCCTACGAGCAGTACTTC
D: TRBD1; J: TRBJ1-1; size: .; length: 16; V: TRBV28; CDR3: CASPAGTGKVGTEAFF; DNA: TGTGCCAGCCCGGCCGGGACAGGGAAGGTGGGGACTGAAGCTTTCTTT
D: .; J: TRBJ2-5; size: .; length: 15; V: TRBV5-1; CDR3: CASSPGPRGQETQYF; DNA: TGCGCCAGCAGCCCAGGACCCCGGGGCCAAGAGACCCAGTACTTC
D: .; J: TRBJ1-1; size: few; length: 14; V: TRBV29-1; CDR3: CSVARDIGFTEAFF; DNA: TGCAGCGTTGCGAGGGACATCGGATTCACTGAAGCTTTCTTT
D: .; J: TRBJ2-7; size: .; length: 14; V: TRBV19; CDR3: CASSSTGNSYEQYF; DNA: TGTGCCAGTAGTTCCACCGGGAACTCCTACGAGCAGTACTTC
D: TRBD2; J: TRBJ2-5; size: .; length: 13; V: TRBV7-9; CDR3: CASSPVRGETQYF; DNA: TGTGCCAGCAGCCCCGTGCGGGGGGAGACCCAGTACTTC
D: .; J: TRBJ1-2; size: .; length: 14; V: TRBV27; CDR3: CASSLTREGWGYTF; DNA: TGTGCCAGCAGTTTAACCAGGGAGGGCTGGGGCTACACCTTC